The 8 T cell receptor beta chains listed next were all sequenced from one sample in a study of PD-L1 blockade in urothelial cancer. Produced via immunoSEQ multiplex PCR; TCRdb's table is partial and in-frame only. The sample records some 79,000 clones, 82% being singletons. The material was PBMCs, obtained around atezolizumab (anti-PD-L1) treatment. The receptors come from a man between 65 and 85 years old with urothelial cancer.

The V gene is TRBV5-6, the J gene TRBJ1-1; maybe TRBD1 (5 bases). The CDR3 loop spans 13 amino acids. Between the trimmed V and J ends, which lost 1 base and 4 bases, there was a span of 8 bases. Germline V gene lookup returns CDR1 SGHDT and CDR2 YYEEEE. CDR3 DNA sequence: TGTGCCAGCAGCTTGAGGGGATCCACTGAAGCTTTCTTT. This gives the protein CASSLRGSTEAFF. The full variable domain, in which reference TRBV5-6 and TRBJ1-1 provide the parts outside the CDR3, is DAGVTQSPTHLIKTRGQQVTLRCSPKSGHDTVSWYQQALGQGPQFIFQYYEEEERQRGNFPDRFSGHQFPNYSSELNVNALLLGDSALYLCASSLRGSTEAFFGQGTRLTVV.

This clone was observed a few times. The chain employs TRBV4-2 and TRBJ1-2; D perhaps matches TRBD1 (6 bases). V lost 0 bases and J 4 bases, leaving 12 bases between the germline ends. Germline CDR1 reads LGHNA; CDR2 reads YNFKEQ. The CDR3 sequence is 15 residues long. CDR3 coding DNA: TGTGCCAGCAGCCAAGATAATACACAGGGCTATGGCTACACCTTC. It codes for CASSQDNTQGYGYTF.

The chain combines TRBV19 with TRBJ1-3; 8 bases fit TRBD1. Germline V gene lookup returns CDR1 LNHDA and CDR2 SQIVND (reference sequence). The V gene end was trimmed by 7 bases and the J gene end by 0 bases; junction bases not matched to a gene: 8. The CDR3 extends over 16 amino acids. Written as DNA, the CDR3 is TGTGCCAGTACCCCGGGACAGGCGTTCTCTGGAAACACCATATATTTT. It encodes CASTPGQAFSGNTIYF.

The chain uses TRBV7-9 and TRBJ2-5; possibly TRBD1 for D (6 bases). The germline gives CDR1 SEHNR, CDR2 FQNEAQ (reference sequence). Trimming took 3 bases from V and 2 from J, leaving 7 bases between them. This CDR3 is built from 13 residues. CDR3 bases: TGTGCCAGCAGCTTGGACAGTCAAGAGACCCAGTACTTC. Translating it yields CASSLDSQETQYF.

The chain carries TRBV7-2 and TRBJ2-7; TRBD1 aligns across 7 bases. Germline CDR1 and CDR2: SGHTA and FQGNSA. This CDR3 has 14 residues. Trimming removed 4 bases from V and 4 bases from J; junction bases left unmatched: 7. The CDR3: CASSSRQGGYEQYF. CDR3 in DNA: TGTGCCAGCAGCTCTCGACAGGGTGGATACGAGCAGTACTTC.

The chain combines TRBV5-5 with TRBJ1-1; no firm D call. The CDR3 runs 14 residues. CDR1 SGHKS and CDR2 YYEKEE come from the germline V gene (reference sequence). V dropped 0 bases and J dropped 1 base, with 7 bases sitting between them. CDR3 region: CASSLVAPNTEAFF. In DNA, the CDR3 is TGTGCCAGCAGCTTGGTGGCCCCGAACACTGAAGCTTTCTTT. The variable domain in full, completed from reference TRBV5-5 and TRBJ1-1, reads DAGVTQSPTHLIKTRGQQVTLRCSPISGHKSVSWYQQVLGQGPQFIFQYYEKEERGRGNFPDRFSARQFPNYSSELNVNALLLGDSALYLCASSLVAPNTEAFFGQGTRLTVV.

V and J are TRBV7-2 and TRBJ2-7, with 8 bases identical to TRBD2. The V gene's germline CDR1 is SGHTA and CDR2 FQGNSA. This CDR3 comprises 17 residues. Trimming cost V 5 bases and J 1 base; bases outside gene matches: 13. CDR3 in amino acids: CASSLRVPGGTSYEQYF. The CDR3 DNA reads TGTGCCAGCAGCCTACGGGTTCCGGGAGGGACTTCCTACGAGCAGTACTTC.

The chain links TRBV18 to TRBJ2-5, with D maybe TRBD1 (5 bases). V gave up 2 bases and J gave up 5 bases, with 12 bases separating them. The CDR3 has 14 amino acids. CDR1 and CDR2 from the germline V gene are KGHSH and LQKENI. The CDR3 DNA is TGTGCCAGCTCACCAGCCGCAGGGATGGAGACCCAGTACTTC. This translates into CASSPAAGMETQYF.